The 6 T cell receptor beta chains in this list originate from one sample, sequenced in a study of regulatory T cells in long-lasting Graves disease. Time point indicated: newly diagnosed GD, antithyroid drugs for less than 3 months. Extracted PBMC RNA gave rise to the TCR library. Libraries of TCR beta came from iRepertoire HTBI primers plus Arm-PCR of CDR3 regions. TCRdb re-derived calls from the multiplex PCR reads in MiXCR, one entry per CDR3 protein. The table includes 300,000 to 400,000 distinct CDR3 sequences, approximately 15% detected once. These data also featured in a second study, about T cells in Graves' hyperthyroidism and ophthalmopathy.

The source material was peripheral blood mononuclear cells (PBMCs), sampled at new diagnosis, from a patient treated with antithyroid drugs. The receptor source for this set is a man between 40 and 49 years old with Graves disease.

This clonotype was seen many times. The CDR3 is CSVVDRANSGNTIYF. In nucleotides, the CDR3 is TGCAGCGTCGTGGACAGGGCCAACTCTGGAAACACCATATATTTT. The V gene is TRBV29-1, the J gene TRBJ1-3, with 8 nucleotides matching TRBD1. The V gene end was trimmed by 6 bases and the J gene end by 0 bases; junction bases not matched to a gene: 7. This CDR3 region has 15 residues. Germline CDR1 reads SQVTM; CDR2 reads ANQGSEA.

This clonotype was recorded at least ten times. The chain combines TRBV27 with TRBJ2-7; D call uncertain. The CDR3 runs to 14 residues. The V end was cut by 1 base, the J end by 3 bases, with 10 bases between. Germline CDR1 MNHEY, CDR2 SMNVEV (reference sequence). The CDR3 DNA follows: TGTGCCAGCAGTTTATTGTACAGCCGCTACGAGCAGTACTTC. It yields the protein CASSLLYSRYEQYF.

The chain combines TRBV29-1 with TRBJ2-7, with 9 bases that match TRBD1. The CDR3 totals 13 residues. V was pared by 7 bases and J by 3 bases, with 7 bases of the junction left unmatched. CDR1 and CDR2 (germline): SQVTM, ANQGSEA. CDR3 sequence (DNA): TGCAGCGGCGTAAGGACAGGGGACTACGAGCAGTACTTC. Protein: CSGVRTGDYEQYF.

The genes are TRBV24-1 and TRBJ1-4; D is unclear. V lost 7 bases and J lost 7, with 15 bases in between. CDR1 and CDR2 (germline): KGHDR, SFDVKD. The CDR3 runs to 14 residues. CDR3 region: CATREVNLGEKLFF. The CDR3 nucleotides read TGTGCCACCAGGGAAGTAAATCTGGGTGAAAAACTGTTTTTT.

This clonotype was recorded at least ten times. The chain uses TRBV10-3 and TRBJ2-5; possibly TRBD1 for D (6 bases). Trimming cost V 6 bases and J 2 bases, with 16 bases left between them. The CDR3 spans 15 residues. From germline, CDR1 is ENHRY and CDR2 SYGVKD. The CDR3 here is CAIRSSQGDQETQYF. CDR3 DNA sequence: TGTGCCATCAGGTCGTCACAGGGAGATCAAGAGACCCAGTACTTC.

This clonotype has a count of ten or more. This chain uses TRBV30 with TRBJ1-6; 10 nucleotides match TRBD1. V lost 6 bases and J lost 7; bases outside the gene matches: 3. Germline CDR1 and CDR2: GTSNPN and SVGIG (reference sequence). This CDR3 is 13 amino acids long. The CDR3 nucleotides read TGTGCCTGCCCGGGACAGGGGAATTCACCCCTCCACTTT. This gives the protein CACPGQGNSPLHF.